The rows below give T cell receptor beta chains drawn from one sample of a study of cytomegalovirus exposure and HLA in healthy donors. Clones were read by immunoSEQ multiplex PCR, and TCRdb kept only the in-frame ones, dropping some. The sample has about 190,000 clones, about four fifths seen once. Sequences were obtained from PBMCs. The receptor source for this set is a woman aged 18-29 years in good health and CMV-seronegative. Each CDR3 is given with its conserved first and last residue. Each record gives: V gene, J gene, CDR3 protein.

>TRBV7-9|TRBJ1-1
CSSSLVQFEAFF
>TRBV7-2|TRBJ2-3
CASSFRGSTDTQYF
>TRBV7-9|TRBJ1-3
CASSSWTGVSGNTIYF
>TRBV4-1|TRBJ1-5
CASSQGAGGSNQPQHF
>TRBV7-2|TRBJ2-7
CASSLGLGLADYYEQYF
>TRBV13|TRBJ2-7
CASSGTGVYEQYF
>TRBV10-2|TRBJ2-5
CASSESGGTQYF
>TRBV11-2|TRBJ2-7
CASRSTGFYEQYF
>TRBV11-2|TRBJ2-5
CASSFTRGGETQYF
>TRBV12-5|TRBJ2-3
CASGLNSGTTLHF
>TRBV5-1|TRBJ2-3
CASSYAGTGLVTDTQYF
>TRBV5-4|TRBJ2-7
CASSYSGRPSYEQYF
>TRBV10-2|TRBJ2-5
CASSESLGTGARVETQYF
>TRBV7-2|TRBJ2-7
CASSLAGGPSYEQYF
>TRBV19|TRBJ1-2
CASSPGEGVIDGYTF
>TRBV5-1|TRBJ2-5
CASSPTSGSSGTQYF
>TRBV19|TRBJ2-7
CASSINLYSYEQYF
>TRBV15|TRBJ1-4
CATSRDLPAGPGEKLFF
>TRBV21-1|TRBJ1-2
CASSKDFCFLHGLTYGYTF
>TRBV6-5|TRBJ2-2
CASSYMGSGTGELFF
>TRBV7-9|TRBJ2-7
CASSHRDRVREQYF
>TRBV5-6|TRBJ2-7
CASSLPGTRHYEQYF
>TRBV9|TRBJ2-1
CASSVMRNNEQFF
>TRBV7-9|TRBJ1-6
CALDWPAGFGSPLHF
>TRBV18|TRBJ1-5
CASSPGRQQPQHF
>TRBV2|TRBJ2-5
CASSSGYYQETQYF
>TRBV28|TRBJ2-2
CASSWGLAGNTGELFF
>TRBV4-3|TRBJ2-4
CASSPERQEKNIQYF
>TRBV4-2|TRBJ2-1
CASSHGGRSYNEQFF
>TRBV4-2|TRBJ2-1
CASSRRTSGREYNENEQFF
>TRBV15|TRBJ2-1
CATSGISLAGAYNEQFF
>TRBV11-3|TRBJ2-5
CASSPGVGETQYF
>TRBV6-1|TRBJ1-5
CASKFDRDWGQPQHF
>TRBV19|TRBJ1-5
CASSIGRGGGHQPQHF
>TRBV2|TRBJ1-1
CASSETGAVYAEAFF
>TRBV6-5|TRBJ2-1
CASSSDHYNEQFF
>TRBV5-4|TRBJ1-5
CASSPDRGDQPQHF
>TRBV4-2|TRBJ1-1
CASSLNRGAMNTEAFF
>TRBV28|TRBJ1-2
CASSFRGFRYGYTF
>TRBV13|TRBJ2-1
CASSLDRGPYNEQFF
>TRBV10-3|TRBJ2-3
CATPRGTDTQYF
>TRBV5-1|TRBJ2-1
CASSLLAGSYNEQFF
>TRBV21-1|TRBJ2-7
CASSKGRGREDPDEQYF
>TRBV11-2|TRBJ2-1
CASSLVTDSSYNEQFF
>TRBV15|TRBJ2-3
CATRGRGLGTDTQYF
>TRBV4-3|NA
CASSQGETGPYEQYF
>TRBV27|TRBJ2-7
CASSLRDGSSYEQYF
>TRBV7-9|TRBJ2-3
CASSLALTGDDTQYF
>TRBV30|TRBJ2-3
CAWDRDRGTDTQYF
>TRBV6-6|TRBJ1-1
CASSALGRWLSEAFF
>TRBV7-9|TRBJ1-5
CASSLEGVRTGGYQPQHF
>TRBV5-1|TRBJ2-1
CASSPDRGQSYNEQFF
>TRBV9|TRBJ2-5
CASSGKEDSGSLVETQYF